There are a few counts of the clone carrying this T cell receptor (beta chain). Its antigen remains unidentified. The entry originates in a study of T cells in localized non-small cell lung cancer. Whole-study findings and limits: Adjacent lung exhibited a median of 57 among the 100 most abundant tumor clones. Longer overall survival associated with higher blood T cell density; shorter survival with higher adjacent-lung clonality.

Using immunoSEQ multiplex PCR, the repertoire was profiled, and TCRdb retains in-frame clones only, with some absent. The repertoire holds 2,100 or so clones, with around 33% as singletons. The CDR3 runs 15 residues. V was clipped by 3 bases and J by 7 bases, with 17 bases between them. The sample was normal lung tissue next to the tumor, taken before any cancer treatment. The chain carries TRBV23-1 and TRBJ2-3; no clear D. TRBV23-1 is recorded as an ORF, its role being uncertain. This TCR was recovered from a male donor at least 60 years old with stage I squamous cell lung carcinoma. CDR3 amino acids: CASSQAVGPRNTQYF. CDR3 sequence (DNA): TGCGCCAGCAGTCAGGCCGTAGGACCGCGGAATACGCAGTATTTT.